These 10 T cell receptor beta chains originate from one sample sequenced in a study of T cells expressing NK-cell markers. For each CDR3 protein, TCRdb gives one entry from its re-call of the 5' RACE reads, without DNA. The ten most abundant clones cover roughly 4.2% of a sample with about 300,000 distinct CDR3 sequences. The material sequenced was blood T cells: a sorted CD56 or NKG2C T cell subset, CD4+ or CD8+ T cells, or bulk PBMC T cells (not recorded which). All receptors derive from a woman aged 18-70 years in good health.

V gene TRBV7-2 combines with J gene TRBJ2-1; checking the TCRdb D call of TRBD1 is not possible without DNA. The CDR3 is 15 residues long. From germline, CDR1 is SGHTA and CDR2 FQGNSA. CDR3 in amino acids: CASSLRARTGGEQFF.

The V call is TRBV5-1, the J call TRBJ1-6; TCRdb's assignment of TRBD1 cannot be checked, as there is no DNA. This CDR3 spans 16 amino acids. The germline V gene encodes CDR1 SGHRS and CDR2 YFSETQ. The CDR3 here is CASSLAPTGADSPLHF. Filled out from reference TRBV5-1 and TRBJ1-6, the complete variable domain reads KAGVTQTPRYLIKTRGQQVTLSCSPISGHRSVSWYQQTPGQGLQFLFEYFSETQRNKGNFPGRFSGRQFSNSRSEMNVSTLELGDSALYLCASSLAPTGADSPLHFGNGTRLTVT.

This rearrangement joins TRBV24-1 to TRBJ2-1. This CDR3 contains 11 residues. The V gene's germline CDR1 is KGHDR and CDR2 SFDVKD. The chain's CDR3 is CATSDFSEQFF.

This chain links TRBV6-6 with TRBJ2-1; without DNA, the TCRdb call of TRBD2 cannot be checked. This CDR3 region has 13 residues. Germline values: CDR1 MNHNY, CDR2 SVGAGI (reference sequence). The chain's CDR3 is CASSLPAGDEQFF.

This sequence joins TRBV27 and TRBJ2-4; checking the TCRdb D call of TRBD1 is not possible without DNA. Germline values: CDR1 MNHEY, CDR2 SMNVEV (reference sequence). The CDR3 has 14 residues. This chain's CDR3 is CASSPPVRGGIQYF.

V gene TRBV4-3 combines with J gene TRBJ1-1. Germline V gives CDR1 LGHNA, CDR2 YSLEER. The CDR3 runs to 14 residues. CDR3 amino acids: CASSQATGSTEAFF.

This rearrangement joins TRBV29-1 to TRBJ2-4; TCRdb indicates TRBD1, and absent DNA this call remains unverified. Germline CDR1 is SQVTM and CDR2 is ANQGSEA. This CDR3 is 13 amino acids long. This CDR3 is CSVRSARDNIQYF.

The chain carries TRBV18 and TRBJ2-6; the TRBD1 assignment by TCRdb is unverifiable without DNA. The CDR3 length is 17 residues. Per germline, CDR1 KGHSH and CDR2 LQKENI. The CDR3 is CASSPGTGTSGANVLTF.

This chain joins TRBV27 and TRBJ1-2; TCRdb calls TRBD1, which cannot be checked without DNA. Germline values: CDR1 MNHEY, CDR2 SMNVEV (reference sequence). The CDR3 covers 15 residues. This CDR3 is CASSLSGTGSYGYTF.

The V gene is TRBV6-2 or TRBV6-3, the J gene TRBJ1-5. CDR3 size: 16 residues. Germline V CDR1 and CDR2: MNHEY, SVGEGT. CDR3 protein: CASSPRVARSNQPQHF.